This record concerns one T cell receptor (beta chain) sequence. The target antigen is unknown. The CDR3 totals 13 residues. The V end lost 2 bases, the J end lost 5 bases, and 7 bases lay between the germline ends. Only in-frame clones appear in the TCRdb table, and some are missing; sequencing was by immunoSEQ multiplex PCR. The sample includes roughly 100,000 clones, approximately 89% of them seen just once. These data belong to a study of T cell responses to AZD1222 COVID-19 vaccine. Findings of the study overall: After two AZD1222 doses, spike-specific TCR breadth and depth rose versus day 0. Most donors were white British, females outnumbered males, and clonal diversity was possibly underestimated. The number of AZD1222 recipients seropositive at baseline was only five to seven. Per reports, nearly half of all spike-specific TCRs target regions that are unmutated in variants.

V is TRBV12-3 or TRBV12-4 and J is TRBJ1-5; the D gene is possibly TRBD1 (6 bases). This specimen consisted of peripheral blood, obtained 28 days after the second dose of the MenACWY control vaccine. This clonotype originated in an adult who received the MenACWY meningococcal vaccine as a control. CDR3 sequence reads: CASSLQGYQPQHF. The DNA for the CDR3 is TGTGCCAGCAGTTTACAGGGGTATCAGCCCCAGCATTTT.